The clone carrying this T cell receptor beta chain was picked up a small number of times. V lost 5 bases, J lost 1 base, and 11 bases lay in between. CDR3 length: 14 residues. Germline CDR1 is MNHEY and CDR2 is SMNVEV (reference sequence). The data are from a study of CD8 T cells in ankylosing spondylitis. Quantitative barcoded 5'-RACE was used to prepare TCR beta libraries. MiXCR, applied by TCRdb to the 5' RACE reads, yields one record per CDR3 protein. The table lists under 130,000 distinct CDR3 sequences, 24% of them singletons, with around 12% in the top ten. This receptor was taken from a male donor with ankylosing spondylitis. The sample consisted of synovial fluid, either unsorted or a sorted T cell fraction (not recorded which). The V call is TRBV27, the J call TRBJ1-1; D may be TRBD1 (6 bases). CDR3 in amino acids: CASSPGHPNTEAFF. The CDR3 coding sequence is TGTGCCAGCAGTCCGGGACATCCGAACACTGAAGCTTTCTTT.